The 22 T cell receptor beta chains presented below share a single source sample, sequenced in a study of blood T cell repertoires in COVID-19. Assay used: immunoSEQ multiplex PCR; TCRdb lists only in-frame clones, some missing. The table records over 200,000 clones, 90% to 95% of them present only once. The sample consisted of peripheral blood. The receptors derive from a man aged 25-45 years with acute or convalescent COVID-19.

This clone appeared a single time. The chain has TRBV7-3 and TRBJ2-3; the match to TRBD2 covers 12 bases. The J segment lost 5 bases and the V segment lost 1 base, leaving 4 bases of the junction unmatched. The germline CDR1 and CDR2 sequences are SGHTA and FQGTGA. CDR3 size: 16 residues. CDR3 sequence (DNA): TGTGCCAGCAGCTTAAGCCTAGCGGGGGGGCAAGATACGCAGTATTTT. Translating gives CASSLSLAGGQDTQYF.

The rearrangement links TRBV5-6 to TRBJ2-7; D not resolved. The CDR3 contains 13 residues. V was clipped by 6 bases and J by 7 bases, with 17 bases between them. Germline V lookup: CDR1 SGHDT, CDR2 YYEEEE. CDR3 residues: CASTLDDNWEQYF. For the CDR3, the DNA is TGTGCCAGCACCTTAGATGACAATTGGGAGCAGTACTTC.

V is TRBV5-1 and J is TRBJ2-7; 7 bases are a match to TRBD1. The germline CDR1 and CDR2 sequences are SGHRS and YFSETQ. The CDR3 covers 14 residues. V shed 4 bases and J 6 bases; nucleotides not matched to a gene: 10. CDR3 bases: TGCGCCAGCAGCCCAGGACAGGCGACGGGCGAGCAGTACTTC. It specifies CASSPGQATGEQYF.

The V call is TRBV27, the J call TRBJ1-1; 7 bases match TRBD1. Germline loops: CDR1 MNHEY, CDR2 SMNVEV (reference sequence). This CDR3 region has 17 residues. After removal of 6 bases from V and 1 base from J, the junction contained 14 bases not matched to a gene. The CDR3, as DNA: TGTGCCAGCAGGGAAGGGGGCACCCCAAAAAAGAACACTGAAGCTTTCTTT. Amino acid sequence: CASREGGTPKKNTEAFF.

The chain is built from TRBV7-8 and TRBJ1-2; 7 positions match TRBD1. Looked up from germline, CDR1 is SGHVS and CDR2 is FQNEAQ. The CDR3 runs 14 residues. After removal of 5 bases from V and 4 bases from J, the junction contained 7 bases not matched to a gene. This CDR3 reads CASSPLEGAYGYTF. The CDR3 DNA sequence: TGTGCCAGCAGCCCCTTGGAGGGGGCCTATGGCTACACCTTC.

V is TRBV2 and J is TRBJ1-6; 10 nucleotides line up with TRBD1. V lost 8 bases to trimming and J lost 10 bases; unmatched junction nucleotides: 14. This CDR3 region has 16 residues. Germline values: CDR1 SNHLY, CDR2 FYNNEI. CDR3 nucleotide sequence: TGTGCCAGCCGCACAGGGACAGGGGATAGCGGCTCACCCCTCCACTTT. It specifies CASRTGTGDSGSPLHF.

J is TRBJ1-1 and V is TRBV3-1 (or the pseudogene TRBV3-2); the D is unclear. Deletions cut 4 bases from V and 6 bases from J, with 18 bases between. CDR1 and CDR2 (germline): LGHDT, YNNKEL (reference sequence). The CDR3 spans 15 residues. CDR3 nucleotide sequence: TGTGCCAGCAGCCTTCTTTCAGCCAGGTTCGCTGAAGCTTTCTTT. Its translation: CASSLLSARFAEAFF.

This clone has just a few counts. The chain joins TRBV7-9 to TRBJ1-1; D unresolved. V lost 5 bases and J 4 bases, leaving 14 bases between the germline ends. Germline V gives CDR1 SEHNR, CDR2 FQNEAQ (reference sequence). The CDR3 sequence is 14 residues long. The CDR3 DNA reads as TGTGCCAGCAGCACAACATTCCGGGGCACTGAAGCTTTCTTT. Encoded protein: CASSTTFRGTEAFF.

This clone occurred once. This chain links TRBV2 with TRBJ2-7; D possibly corresponds to TRBD2 (7 bases). This CDR3 region has 21 residues. V shed 6 bases and J shed 5 bases, with 38 bases lying between them. Germline CDR1 reads SNHLY; CDR2 reads FYNNEI. CDR3 region: CASRTGQGSILGLQINHEQYF. As DNA, the CDR3 is TGTGCCAGCAGAACAGGGCAGGGGAGTATTTTGGGACTACAGATAAACCACGAGCAGTACTTC.

The V gene is TRBV19, the J gene TRBJ2-2, with 7 bases identical to TRBD1. Germline CDR1 and CDR2: LNHDA and SQIVND (reference sequence). The CDR3 contains 16 residues. Unmatched junction bases numbered 10, after V lost 3 bases and J lost 6 bases. CDR3 nucleotides: TGTGCCAGTAGTATGGGCAGGGGGTTAGTATCCGGGGAGCTGTTTTTT. This sequence encodes CASSMGRGLVSGELFF.

The rearrangement links TRBV4-1 to TRBJ2-1; 10 bases are shared with TRBD2. CDR1 is MGHRA and CDR2 is YSYEKL in the germline V gene. J was trimmed by 2 bases and V by 0 bases; bases with no gene match: 10. This CDR3 contains 19 residues. The CDR3 nucleotides are TGCGCCAGCAGCCAAGACCCATCAACTAGCGGGATTACCTACAATGAGCAGTTCTTC. Protein sequence: CASSQDPSTSGITYNEQFF.

Note on this clone: The same CDR3 can be traced to other DNA sequences in this sample. The chain joins TRBV5-1 to TRBJ2-5; possibly TRBD1 for D (5 bases). Germline V gene lookup returns CDR1 SGHRS and CDR2 YFSETQ. Trimming removed 2 bases from V and 2 bases from J, with 10 bases in between. The CDR3 sequence is 14 residues long. This CDR3 is CASSFSTGQETQYF. The CDR3 DNA follows: TGCGCCAGCAGCTTTAGTACAGGACAAGAGACCCAGTACTTC.

The V gene is TRBV5-5, the J gene TRBJ2-7; a weak D match, TRBD1 (5 bases). V was cut by 0 bases and J by 3 bases, with 13 bases left in between. The CDR3 has 15 residues. Germline V CDR1 and CDR2: SGHKS, YYEKEE (reference sequence). In nucleotides, the CDR3 is TGTGCCAGCAGCTTGGCGAGACAGAGTCTCTACGAGCAGTACTTC. Translation gives CASSLARQSLYEQYF.

The chain is built from TRBV4-1 and TRBJ1-6; D remains ambiguous. The V gene lost 3 bases and the J gene lost 7 bases, with 10 bases spanning the gap. Germline V gene lookup returns CDR1 MGHRA and CDR2 YSYEKL. The CDR3 has 14 residues. The CDR3 spells CASSQARPNSPLHF. In nucleotides, the CDR3 is TGCGCCAGCAGCCAGGCCAGGCCCAATTCACCCCTCCACTTT.

This chain joins TRBV29-1 and TRBJ1-2; D remains ambiguous. The CDR3 is made up of 11 amino acids. CDR1 SQVTM and CDR2 ANQGSEA come from the germline V gene. V dropped 6 bases and J dropped 3 bases, with 8 bases sitting between them. The CDR3 coding sequence is TGCAGCGTCCTAGAATACTATGGCTACACCTTC. Protein sequence: CSVLEYYGYTF.

The chain is built from TRBV5-1 and TRBJ1-2; TRBD1 might be the D (6 bases). This CDR3 has 12 residues. V lost 4 bases and J 7 bases, leaving 11 bases between the germline ends. Germline-derived CDR1 and CDR2 are SGHRS and YFSETQ. The CDR3 DNA reads as TGCGCCAGCAGCCCCGGCAGGGGTGGCTACACCTTC. As protein: CASSPGRGGYTF.

The rearrangement joins TRBV11-2 to TRBJ2-5; TRBD2 matches 7 bases. The germline V gene has CDR1 SGHAT and CDR2 FQNNGV. V lost 5 bases, J lost 4 bases, and 10 bases stayed unmatched. The CDR3 consists of 15 residues. The CDR3, as DNA: TGTGCCAGCAGCCGCGGGGATACGGGAGGAGAGACCCAGTACTTC. Translated: CASSRGDTGGETQYF.

This chain uses TRBV5-1 with TRBJ2-5; D ambiguous. The V gene lost 0 bases and the J gene lost 1 base, with 7 bases spanning the gap. Germline-derived CDR1 and CDR2 are SGHRS and YFSETQ. The CDR3 consists of 14 residues. The DNA of the CDR3 is TGCGCCAGCAGCTTGGATCCTAGCCAAGAGACCCAGTACTTC. It codes for CASSLDPSQETQYF.

The CDR3 region has the DNA TGCGCCAGCAGCCAAGGTTTATCCAACTATGGCTACACCTTC. It codes for CASSQGLSNYGYTF. The chain links TRBV4-1 to TRBJ1-2, with D unresolved. The CDR3 consists of 14 residues. Germline CDR1 MGHRA, CDR2 YSYEKL. V lost 1 base to trimming and J lost 2 bases, with 8 bases between them.

The chain couples TRBV7-8 to TRBJ1-2, with D unclear. This CDR3 region has 13 residues. Germline-derived CDR1 and CDR2 are SGHVS and FQNEAQ. V lost 4 bases and J 6 bases, leaving 12 bases between the germline ends. CDR3 protein: CASSSYPLNGYTF. The DNA for the CDR3 is TGTGCCAGCAGCTCCTATCCATTGAATGGCTACACCTTC.

This clone was counted a single time. The rearrangement links TRBV3-1 (or the pseudogene TRBV3-2) to TRBJ1-4, with D unresolved. Looked up from germline, CDR1 is LGHDT and CDR2 is YNNKEL (reference sequence). The CDR3 sequence is 14 residues long. V lost 1 base to trimming and J lost 5 bases, with 8 bases between them. CDR3 loop: CASSQVSGNEKLFF. The DNA of the CDR3 is TGTGCCAGCAGCCAAGTTTCGGGAAATGAAAAACTGTTTTTT.

This rearrangement joins TRBV5-8 to TRBJ2-2; 9 nucleotides align to TRBD1. Germline CDR1 and CDR2: SGHTS and YDEGEE. The J segment lost 2 bases and the V segment lost 4 bases, leaving 6 bases of the junction unmatched. This CDR3 is 16 amino acids long. The chain's CDR3 is CASSRGQGINTGELFF. DNA of the CDR3: TGTGCCAGCAGCCGGGGACAGGGTATTAACACCGGGGAGCTGTTTTTT.